The 14 T cell receptor beta chains below all came from one sample that was sequenced in a study of naive and memory T cell subsets. An equimolar mix of two oligonucleotides served as the beta constant-region primer for TRBC1 and TRBC2. MiXCR was run by TCRdb on the UMI-ligation and nested PCR reads, yielding one entry per CDR3 protein. This sample has around 160,000 distinct CDR3 sequences, with about a sixth found just once. The sample taken for sequencing was naive CD4+ T cells from blood. These receptors all stem from a human donor in good health.

Points on this clonotype: This may stem from a read error, because a much larger clone lies one nucleotide away. The chain recombines TRBV29-1 with TRBJ2-3, with D perhaps given as TRBD1 or TRBD2 (5 bases each). V lost 7 bases and J lost 4, with 18 bases in between. The germline V gene has CDR1 SQVTM and CDR2 ANQGSEA. This CDR3 region has 14 residues. The CDR3 spells CSAESGLEADTQYF. CDR3 DNA: TGCAGCGCTGAGTCGGGGCTAGAGGCAGATACGCAGTATTTT.

This clonotype was picked up a small number of times. The genes are TRBV12-3 or TRBV12-4 and TRBJ2-5; D is possibly TRBD2 (6 bases). The CDR3 spans 15 residues. V shed 2 bases and J shed 5 bases, with 15 bases lying between them. CDR3 nucleotides: TGTGCCAGCAGTTTACGAGCGGGCGCTCCCGAGACCCAGTACTTC. This sequence encodes CASSLRAGAPETQYF.

This clonotype has more than one count but fewer than ten. The chain links TRBV20-1 to TRBJ2-5; TRBD1 agrees at 7 bases. From germline, CDR1 is DFQATT and CDR2 SNEGSKA (reference sequence). V shed 3 bases, J shed 5 bases, and the junction held 9 bases outside the gene matches. The CDR3 sequence is 14 residues long. The DNA of the CDR3 is TGCAGTGCTAGGACAGGGTATACGGAGGAGACCCAGTACTTC. This translates into CSARTGYTEETQYF.

This clonotype was seen a handful of times. CDR3: CASRTPGGLETQYF. CDR3 nucleotide sequence: TGTGCCAGCAGGACTCCCGGGGGATTGGAGACCCAGTACTTC. This chain uses TRBV6-6 with TRBJ2-5; D is possibly TRBD2 (6 bases). The CDR3 sequence is 14 residues long. Germline loops: CDR1 MNHNY, CDR2 SVGAGI (reference sequence). V gave up 6 bases and J gave up 5 bases, with 16 bases separating them.

CDR3 sequence (DNA): TGTGCCAGCAGCGAGACAGGGGTGGTCGGCTACACCTTC. This translates into CASSETGVVGYTF. V and J are TRBV2 and TRBJ1-2; TRBD1 matches 8 bases. Germline V gives CDR1 SNHLY, CDR2 FYNNEI. Trimming cost V 6 bases and J 8 bases; bases outside gene matches: 8. CDR3 length equals 13 residues.

The rearrangement joins TRBV28 to TRBJ1-1; 7 nucleotides match TRBD1. The CDR3 sequence is 13 residues long. Looked up from germline, CDR1 is MDHEN and CDR2 is SYDVKM. V shed 4 bases and J 4 bases; nucleotides not matched to a gene: 3. In DNA form, the CDR3 reads TGTGCCAGCAGTTGGAGGGGGCCCACTGAAGCTTTCTTT. Amino acids: CASSWRGPTEAFF. Based on the CDR3 plus reference TRBV28 and TRBJ1-1, the full variable domain is DVKVTQSSRYLVKRTGEKVFLECVQDMDHENMFWYRQDPGLGLRLIYFSYDVKMKEKGDIPEGYSVSREKKERFSLILESASTNQTSMYLCASSWRGPTEAFFGQGTRLTVV.

The chain employs TRBV18 and TRBJ2-1, with no clear D. V was trimmed by 8 bases and J by 6 bases, leaving 14 bases between them. The germline V gene encodes CDR1 KGHSH and CDR2 LQKENI. The CDR3 contains 13 residues. This chain's CDR3 is CASHRQTVNEQFF. DNA of the CDR3: TGTGCCAGCCATCGCCAAACGGTCAATGAGCAGTTCTTC.

This sequence joins TRBV2 and TRBJ1-5; D unclear. The CDR3 consists of 14 residues. V was cut by 4 bases and J by 0 bases, with 7 bases left in between. Germline CDR1 SNHLY, CDR2 FYNNEI. In DNA form, the CDR3 reads TGTGCCAGCAGTGTGATACATAGCAATCAGCCCCAGCATTTT. Protein: CASSVIHSNQPQHF.

This chain connects TRBV28 to TRBJ2-2; 11 bases fit TRBD2. V dropped 8 bases and J dropped 1; count of bases not matched to a gene: 6. The CDR3 spans 16 residues. Germline lookup yields CDR1 MDHEN and CDR2 SYDVKM. CDR3 residues: CASSLGTSGNTGELFF. The DNA for the CDR3 is TGTGCCAGCTCCCTTGGGACTAGCGGGAACACCGGGGAGCTGTTTTTT.

This sequence joins TRBV10-2 and TRBJ1-1, with D unclear. The CDR3 runs 14 residues. V lost 2 bases, J lost 1 base, and 8 bases lay in between. The germline V gene encodes CDR1 WSHSY and CDR2 SAAADI. DNA for the CDR3: TGCGCCAGCAGTGAGGGCCACAGGAACACTGAAGCTTTCTTT. It yields the protein CASSEGHRNTEAFF.

The rearrangement links TRBV6-2 or TRBV6-3 to TRBJ2-7; D possibly corresponds to TRBD2 (6 bases). Germline CDR1 reads MNHEY; CDR2 reads SVGEGT. V lost 7 bases and J lost 3, with 16 bases in between. This CDR3 comprises 14 residues. CDR3 loop: CASIDGGTGYEQYF. In nucleotides, the CDR3 is TGTGCCAGCATTGACGGCGGGACGGGCTACGAGCAGTACTTC.

J is TRBJ2-7 and V is TRBV27; a weak D match, TRBD1 (5 bases). The CDR3 sequence is 13 residues long. Germline V CDR1 and CDR2: MNHEY, SMNVEV (reference sequence). With 3 bases removed from V and 9 bases from J, the gap between germline ends came to 15 bases. This CDR3 reads CASSFLVGHAQYF. The DNA for the CDR3 is TGTGCCAGCAGTTTTCTTGTGGGGCATGCGCAGTACTTC.

This clonotype was seen a handful of times. This chain uses TRBV6-5 with TRBJ2-2; no clear D. The V and J ends lost 8 bases and 0 bases respectively, with 7 bases between them. This CDR3 has 13 residues. CDR1 and CDR2 from the germline V gene are MNHEY and SVGAGI. CDR3 sequence (DNA): TGTGCCAGCTGGAACGCGAACACCGGGGAGCTGTTTTTT. Protein product: CASWNANTGELFF.

This clonotype was found a few times. The chain couples TRBV7-9 to TRBJ2-3; D is ambiguous. Germline V CDR1 and CDR2: SEHNR, FQNEAQ (reference sequence). Trimming took 5 bases from V and 6 from J, leaving 6 bases between them. The CDR3 contains 11 residues. In DNA, the CDR3 is TGTGCCAGCAGCGTAGGGGATACGCAGTATTTT. It translates to CASSVGDTQYF.